This TCR beta chain was retrieved from a study of identical twins. Study-level findings and limits: Out-of-frame TCR alpha sharing observed in monozygotic twins exceeded model estimates.

Regarding this clonotype: Antigen specificity is unknown.

Template switching added a universal primer binding site, and final cDNA carried unique molecular identifiers. TCRdb reanalysed the 5' RACE reads using MiXCR and keeps one entry per CDR3 protein. The table lists 1.5 million to 2 million distinct CDR3 sequences, about 30% of them singletons. The CDR3 has 15 residues. Germline V lookup: CDR1 DFQATT, CDR2 SNEGSKA (reference sequence). The V end lost 6 bases, the J end lost 4 bases, and 21 bases lay between the germline ends. This receptor was taken from a newborn girl in good health. V gene TRBV20-1 combines with J gene TRBJ1-2, with D perhaps matching TRBD1 (6 bases). Source material: cord blood. The DNA of the CDR3 is TGCAGTGCCATCGCGTCGGAGGAGGGGGTCTATGGCTACACCTTC. Its translation: CSAIASEEGVYGYTF.